The present T cell receptor beta chain was sequenced within a study of blood T cell repertoires in COVID-19. Study overall: PBMCs, B-cell-depleted T cells, or T cells provided the cDNA or gDNA that made up the material.

This table comes from immunoSEQ multiplex PCR, and its TCRdb copy is limited to in-frame clones, with some not included. The sample carries about 230,000 clones, about nine tenths recorded once. Germline V gives CDR1 SGHAT, CDR2 FQNNGV. The CDR3 runs to 14 residues. Trimming left V 2 bases short and J 3 bases short, with 9 bases between. Input material: PBMCs or T cells enriched from blood (not recorded which). The TCR originated in a man in his late teens or twenties who had recovered from COVID-19. J is TRBJ2-3 and V is TRBV11-2; D is unclear. CDR3 loop: CASSLFSETDTQYF. The CDR3 region has the DNA TGTGCCAGCAGCTTATTTAGTGAAACAGATACGCAGTATTTT.